What follows is one T cell receptor (beta chain) and its context. As for treatment: 15 to 20 received Ad26.COV2.S at low or high dose, single or two shots; 5 received placebo; per-sample allocation not given. After the first vaccine or placebo injection, samples were drawn on day 63. An adult of 18-55 years in Boston served as donor. Vaccine was an Ad26 vector expressing Wuhan-strain SARS-CoV-2 spike. Germline CDR1 reads MGHRA; CDR2 reads YSYEKL. The ends were cut back, 1 base at V and 0 bases at J, with 8 bases in the middle. The CDR3 loop spans 15 amino acids. The assay was immunoSEQ multiplex PCR, and TCRdb's table has in-frame clones only and misses some. The table includes about 400,000 clones, about 89% detected once. The sample comes from a study of Ad26.COV2.S vaccination and SARS-CoV-2 variants. Study in general: Among those in the COV1001 Ad26.COV2.S trial arm was the donor.

This TCR was sampled from a person between 18 and 59 years old who received the Ad26.COV2.S COVID-19 vaccine or a placebo. The V call is TRBV4-1, the J call TRBJ2-3; D gene unclear. Sequenced material: peripheral blood, taken in a trial of Ad26.COV2.S vaccine versus placebo. The CDR3 DNA is TGCGCCAGCAGCCAAGGTCACAGCAGCACAGATACGCAGTATTTT. Translating gives CASSQGHSSTDTQYF.